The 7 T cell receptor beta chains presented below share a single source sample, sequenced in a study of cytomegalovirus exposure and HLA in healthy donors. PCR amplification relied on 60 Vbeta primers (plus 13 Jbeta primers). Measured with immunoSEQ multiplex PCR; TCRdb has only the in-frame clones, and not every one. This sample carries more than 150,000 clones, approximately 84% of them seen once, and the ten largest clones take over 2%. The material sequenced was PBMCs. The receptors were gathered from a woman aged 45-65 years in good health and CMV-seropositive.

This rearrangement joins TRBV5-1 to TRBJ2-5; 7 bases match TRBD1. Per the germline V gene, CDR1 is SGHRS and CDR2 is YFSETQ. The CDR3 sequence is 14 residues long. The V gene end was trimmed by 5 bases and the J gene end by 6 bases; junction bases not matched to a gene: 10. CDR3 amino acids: CASSQGDTRQTQYF. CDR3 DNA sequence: TGCGCCAGCAGTCAGGGGGACACTCGACAGACCCAGTACTTC.

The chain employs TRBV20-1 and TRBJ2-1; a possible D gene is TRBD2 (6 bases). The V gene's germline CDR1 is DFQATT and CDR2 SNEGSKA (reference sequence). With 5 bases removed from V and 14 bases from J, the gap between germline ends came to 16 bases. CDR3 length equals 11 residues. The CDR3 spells CSAFYRGSEFF. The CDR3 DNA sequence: TGCAGTGCTTTCTATCGGGGGAGCGAGTTCTTC.

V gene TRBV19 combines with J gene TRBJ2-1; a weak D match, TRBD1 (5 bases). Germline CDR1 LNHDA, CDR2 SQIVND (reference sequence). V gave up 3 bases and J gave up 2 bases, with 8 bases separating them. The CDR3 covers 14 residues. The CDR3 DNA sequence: TGTGCCAGTAGTATCCTGGGGCCCTACAATGAGCAGTTCTTC. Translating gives CASSILGPYNEQFF. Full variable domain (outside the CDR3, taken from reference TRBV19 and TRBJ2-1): DGGITQSPKYLFRKEGQNVTLSCEQNLNHDAMYWYRQDPGQGLRLIYYSQIVNDFQKGDIAEGYSVSREKKESFPLTVTSAQKNPTAFYLCASSILGPYNEQFFGPGTRLTVL.

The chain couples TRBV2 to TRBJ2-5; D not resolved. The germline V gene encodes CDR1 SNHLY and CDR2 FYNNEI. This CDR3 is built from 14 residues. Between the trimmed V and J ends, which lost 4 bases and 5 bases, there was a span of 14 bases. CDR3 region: CASSALSVGETQYF. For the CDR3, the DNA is TGTGCCAGCAGTGCGTTGTCCGTTGGCGAGACCCAGTACTTC. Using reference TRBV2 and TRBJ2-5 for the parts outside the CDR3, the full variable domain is EPEVTQTPSHQVTQMGQEVILRCVPISNHLYFYWYRQILGQKVEFLVSFYNNEISEKSEIFDDQFSVERPDGSNFTLKIRSTKLEDSAMYFCASSALSVGETQYFGPGTRLLVL.

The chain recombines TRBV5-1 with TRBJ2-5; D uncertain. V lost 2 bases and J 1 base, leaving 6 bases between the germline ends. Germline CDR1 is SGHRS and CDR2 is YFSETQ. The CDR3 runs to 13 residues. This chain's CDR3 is CASSFTTQETQYF. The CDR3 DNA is TGCGCCAGCAGCTTCACTACCCAAGAGACCCAGTACTTC.

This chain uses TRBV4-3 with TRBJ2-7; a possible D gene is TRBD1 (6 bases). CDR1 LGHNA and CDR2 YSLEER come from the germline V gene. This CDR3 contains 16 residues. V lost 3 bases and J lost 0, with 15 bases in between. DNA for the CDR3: TGCGCCAGCAGCCAGGGGGTTGGGACATCCTCCTACGAGCAGTACTTC. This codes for CASSQGVGTSSYEQYF.

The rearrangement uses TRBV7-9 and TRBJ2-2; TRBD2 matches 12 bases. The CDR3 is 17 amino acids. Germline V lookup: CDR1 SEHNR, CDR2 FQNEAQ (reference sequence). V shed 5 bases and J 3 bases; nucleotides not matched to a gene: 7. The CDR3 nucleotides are TGTGCCAGCAGCCCACTAGCGGGGGGCTCCTACACCGGGGAGCTGTTTTTT. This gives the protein CASSPLAGGSYTGELFF.